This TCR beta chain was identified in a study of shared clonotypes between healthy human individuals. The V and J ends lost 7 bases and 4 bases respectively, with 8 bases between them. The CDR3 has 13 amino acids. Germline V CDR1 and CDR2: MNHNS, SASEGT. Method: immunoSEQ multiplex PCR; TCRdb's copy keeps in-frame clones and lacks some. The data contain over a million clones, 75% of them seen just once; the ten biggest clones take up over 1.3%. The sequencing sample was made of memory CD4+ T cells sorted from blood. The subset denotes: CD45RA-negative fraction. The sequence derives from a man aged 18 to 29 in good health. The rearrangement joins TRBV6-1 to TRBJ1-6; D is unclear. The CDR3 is CASIQSYNSPLHF. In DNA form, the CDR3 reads TGTGCCAGCATCCAGAGTTATAATTCACCCCTCCACTTT.